The 14 T cell receptor beta chains below come from one sample, sequenced in a study of blood T cell repertoires in COVID-19. This table comes from immunoSEQ multiplex PCR, and its TCRdb copy is limited to in-frame clones, with some not included. The sample lists around 270,000 clones; more than 75% were seen once. Material for sequencing was peripheral blood. All receptors derive from a middle-aged man who had recovered from COVID-19.

This clone has only one observation. The rearrangement joins TRBV5-1 to TRBJ2-1; D ambiguous. The germline CDR1 and CDR2 sequences are SGHRS and YFSETQ. V lost 4 bases, J lost 5 bases, and 10 bases lay in between. The CDR3 sequence is 13 residues long. Here the CDR3 reads CASSRPQHNEQFF. The CDR3 region has the DNA TGCGCCAGCAGCCGACCACAGCACAATGAGCAGTTCTTC. Filled out from reference TRBV5-1 and TRBJ2-1, the complete variable domain reads KAGVTQTPRYLIKTRGQQVTLSCSPISGHRSVSWYQQTPGQGLQFLFEYFSETQRNKGNFPGRFSGRQFSNSRSEMNVSTLELGDSALYLCASSRPQHNEQFFGPGTRLTVL.

The chain recombines TRBV5-1 with TRBJ2-1, with TRBD2 identical over 8 bases. The CDR3 has 15 amino acids. With 4 bases clipped from V and 5 bases from J, the junction kept 8 bases outside the gene matches. Germline values: CDR1 SGHRS, CDR2 YFSETQ. The CDR3 region is CASSASGGGHNEQFF. The CDR3 DNA follows: TGCGCCAGCAGCGCCAGCGGGGGAGGCCACAATGAGCAGTTCTTC.

The chain joins TRBV3-1 (or the pseudogene TRBV3-2) to TRBJ2-1; 7 positions match TRBD2. The CDR3 consists of 16 residues. Germline CDR1 LGHDT, CDR2 YNNKEL (reference sequence). Trimming at V came to 4 bases and at J to 1 base, leaving 7 bases not matched to a gene. CDR3 sequence (DNA): TGTGCCAGCAGCCGGGGGGGGACTTTTTCCTACAATGAGCAGTTCTTC. This gives the protein CASSRGGTFSYNEQFF.

This clone was seen only a few times. This chain connects TRBV19 to TRBJ1-2; D may be TRBD1 (6 bases). V lost 7 bases, J lost 6 bases, and 15 bases lay in between. The germline CDR1 and CDR2 sequences are LNHDA and SQIVND (reference sequence). The CDR3 runs 13 residues. The CDR3 DNA follows: TGTGCCAGTACCAACAGGGTTCGGGATGGCTACACCTTC. This encodes CASTNRVRDGYTF. The complete variable domain, with remaining parts taken from reference TRBV19 and TRBJ1-2, reads DGGITQSPKYLFRKEGQNVTLSCEQNLNHDAMYWYRQDPGQGLRLIYYSQIVNDFQKGDIAEGYSVSREKKESFPLTVTSAQKNPTAFYLCASTNRVRDGYTFGSGTRLTVV.

The chain has TRBV7-9 and TRBJ2-7, with D possibly being TRBD2 (6 bases). Germline loops: CDR1 SEHNR, CDR2 FQNEAQ (reference sequence). This CDR3 has 15 residues. The V end was cut by 4 bases, the J end by 3 bases, with 16 bases between. The CDR3 is CASSSSGRAYYEQYF. The CDR3 nucleotides read TGTGCCAGCAGCTCATCCGGGAGAGCATACTACGAGCAGTACTTC.

The chain recombines TRBV19 with TRBJ2-1, with D tentatively TRBD2 (6 bases). CDR3 size: 14 residues. Trimming cost V 2 bases and J 12 bases, with 17 bases left between them. CDR1 LNHDA and CDR2 SQIVND come from the germline V gene (reference sequence). The CDR3 DNA follows: TGTGCCAGTAGTATAAGTGGGACTCCATTGGGGCAGTTCTTC. Its translation is CASSISGTPLGQFF.

Here the CDR3 reads CASSSRGGPYEQYF. The CDR3, as DNA: TGTGCCAGCAGCTCGAGGGGGGGGCCCTACGAGCAGTACTTC. The rearrangement links TRBV11-2 to TRBJ2-7; a possible D gene is TRBD2 (7 bases). Germline-derived CDR1 and CDR2 are SGHAT and FQNNGV. The CDR3 extends over 14 amino acids. Trimming shortened V by 4 bases and J by 2 bases, and 12 bases separated the two germline ends.

This clone was seen only once. V gene TRBV9 combines with J gene TRBJ1-2; the D gene is possibly TRBD1 (6 bases). CDR1 SGDLS and CDR2 YYNGEE come from the germline V gene. Trimming left V 0 bases short and J 7 bases short, with 10 bases between. CDR3 size: 13 residues. CDR3 sequence: CASSVEQGGGYTF. The CDR3 DNA sequence: TGTGCCAGCAGCGTAGAACAGGGCGGTGGCTACACCTTC.

The V gene is TRBV7-7, the J gene TRBJ1-1; D unclear. Germline CDR1 and CDR2: SSHAT and FNYEAQ (reference sequence). CDR3 length equals 13 residues. V was clipped by 1 base and J by 1 base, with 4 bases between them. The DNA for the CDR3 is TGTGCCAGCAGCTTAGACACGAACACTGAAGCTTTCTTT. Amino acid sequence: CASSLDTNTEAFF.

The V gene is TRBV5-1, the J gene TRBJ1-2, with 11 bases aligning to TRBD1. Germline values: CDR1 SGHRS, CDR2 YFSETQ. The V segment lost 3 bases and the J segment 10 bases; nucleotides outside the gene matches: 14. There are 16 residues in the CDR3. CDR3 region: CASSSHRPGQGVSYTF. The CDR3 nucleotides read TGCGCCAGCAGCTCCCACCGTCCGGGACAGGGGGTGTCCTACACCTTC.

This clone was seen a few times. This rearrangement joins TRBV7-2 to TRBJ1-3; D remains ambiguous. The CDR3 spans 16 residues. Germline CDR1 SGHTA, CDR2 FQGNSA. V lost 1 base and J lost 3, with 13 bases in between. The CDR3 protein is CASSLVPIEFGNTIYF. For the CDR3, the DNA is TGTGCCAGCAGCTTAGTACCGATAGAATTTGGAAACACCATATATTTT.

The chain links TRBV4-1 to TRBJ1-4; 8 nucleotides align to TRBD1. Germline V lookup: CDR1 MGHRA, CDR2 YSYEKL. V lost 7 bases and J lost 8; bases outside the gene matches: 6. CDR3 length equals 13 residues. The CDR3 protein is CASKGQGREKLFF. DNA of the CDR3: TGCGCCAGCAAAGGACAGGGTAGGGAAAAACTGTTTTTT.

This clone has a single count. This chain links TRBV5-1 with TRBJ2-5; possible D gene TRBD2, 6 bases. Trimming pared 4 bases from V and 5 bases from J, leaving 15 bases between. CDR1 and CDR2 from the germline V gene are SGHRS and YFSETQ. The CDR3 sequence is 14 residues long. The CDR3 nucleotides read TGCGCCAGCAGCCCGGGACTCGACAAGGAGACCCAGTACTTC. As protein: CASSPGLDKETQYF.

CDR3 coding DNA: TGTGCCAGCACCACGGGGGAACGAAACAATGAGCAGTTCTTC. Its translation is CASTTGERNNEQFF. The chain joins TRBV21-1 to TRBJ2-1; TRBD2, the table's D call, was not compared with the DNA. TRBV21-1 is a documented pseudogene. This CDR3 is built from 14 residues.